One sample yielded the 28 T cell receptor beta chains listed below, sequenced in a study of control samples from healthy donors and cancer patients. Libraries were prepared by immunoSEQ multiplex PCR; TCRdb keeps only in-frame clonotypes and omits some of them. The sample yields 150,000 or so clones, about 94% seen once. Sequences were obtained from blood. The origin of the receptors is a woman between 35 and 50 years old in good health.

V gene TRBV19 combines with J gene TRBJ2-7, with TRBD1 matching over 7 bases. Germline V gene sequence: CDR1 LNHDA, CDR2 SQIVND (reference sequence). J was trimmed by 6 bases and V by 4 bases; bases with no gene match: 15. The CDR3 is made up of 16 amino acids. CDR3 loop: CASSTPTGVDPFEQYF. CDR3 in DNA: TGTGCCAGTAGTACCCCTACAGGGGTCGATCCCTTCGAGCAGTACTTC.

The rearrangement uses TRBV4-1 and TRBJ1-5; perhaps TRBD1 as D (5 bases). The germline V gene has CDR1 MGHRA and CDR2 YSYEKL. Deletions cut 0 bases from V and 2 bases from J, with 11 bases between. The CDR3 contains 16 residues. This CDR3 is CASSQDWGNGNQPQHF. In nucleotides, the CDR3 is TGCGCCAGCAGCCAAGATTGGGGGAACGGCAATCAGCCCCAGCATTTT.

This clone was seen a single time. The CDR3 spells CASSVGGADTQYF. The CDR3 nucleotides are TGTGCCAGCAGCGTTGGGGGGGCAGATACGCAGTATTTT. This chain uses TRBV9 with TRBJ2-3, with 7 positions matching TRBD2. J was trimmed by 4 bases and V by 2 bases; bases with no gene match: 1. The CDR3 extends over 13 amino acids. Germline CDR1 and CDR2: SGDLS and YYNGEE.

The chain recombines TRBV11-2 with TRBJ2-5; D is tentatively TRBD1 or TRBD2 (6 bases each). CDR1 and CDR2 from the germline V gene are SGHAT and FQNNGV. The CDR3 is 16 amino acids. V dropped 4 bases and J dropped 5 bases, with 20 bases sitting between them. DNA of the CDR3: TGTGCCAGCAGCTCGGGGGACACGGGAACTGTGGAGACCCAGTACTTC. Its protein product is CASSSGDTGTVETQYF.

The CDR3 loop is CASSPGIAGGETQYF. For the CDR3, the DNA is TGCGCCAGCAGCCCAGGGATAGCGGGAGGAGAGACCCAGTACTTC. The chain uses TRBV4-1 and TRBJ2-5, with 10 nucleotides matching TRBD2. V lost 4 bases, J lost 4 bases, and 6 bases stayed unmatched. This CDR3 region has 15 residues. Germline CDR1 and CDR2: MGHRA and YSYEKL.

V is TRBV19 and J is TRBJ1-2; D gene ambiguous. Germline V gene data show CDR1 as LNHDA and CDR2 as SQIVND (reference sequence). CDR3 length: 15 amino acids. Between the trimmed V and J ends, which lost 1 base and 4 bases, there was a span of 13 bases. This chain's CDR3 is CASSIAAGSSYGYTF. CDR3 DNA sequence: TGTGCCAGTAGTATAGCGGCGGGCTCATCCTATGGCTACACCTTC.

V usage is TRBV7-9 and J usage is TRBJ1-1; D perhaps matches TRBD1 (5 bases). The CDR3 covers 13 residues. Germline assignment: CDR1 SEHNR and CDR2 FQNEAQ (reference sequence). V lost 3 bases to trimming and J lost 4 bases, with 9 bases between them. The CDR3 sequence is CASSLDGGTEAFF. The CDR3 coding sequence is TGTGCCAGCAGCTTGGATGGGGGCACTGAAGCTTTCTTT.

V gene TRBV12-3 or TRBV12-4 combines with J gene TRBJ1-1, with D perhaps matching TRBD1 (6 bases). Trimming shortened V by 8 bases and J by 4 bases, and 11 bases separated the two germline ends. The CDR3 contains 12 residues. The CDR3, as DNA: TGTGCCAGCCAAAGGGGGGCCACTGAAGCTTTCTTT. It encodes CASQRGATEAFF.

This clone was detected once. The genes are TRBV5-5 and TRBJ1-2; 8 positions match TRBD1. From germline, CDR1 is SGHKS and CDR2 YYEKEE (reference sequence). This CDR3 has 15 amino acids. V gave up 4 bases and J gave up 7 bases; unmatched junction bases: 12. This CDR3 reads CASSPEENRGSGYTF. For the CDR3, the DNA is TGTGCCAGCAGCCCTGAGGAAAACAGGGGGTCTGGCTACACCTTC. Full variable domain (remainder filled in from reference TRBV5-5 and TRBJ1-2): DAGVTQSPTHLIKTRGQQVTLRCSPISGHKSVSWYQQVLGQGPQFIFQYYEKEERGRGNFPDRFSARQFPNYSSELNVNALLLGDSALYLCASSPEENRGSGYTFGSGTRLTVV.

This clone was detected a few times. Here the CDR3 DNA reads TGTGCCAGCCTTCTCAGGACTTACACCTTC. Translated, it gives CASLLRTYTF. The gene calls are TRBV2 and TRBJ1-2; D uncertain. The CDR3 runs to 10 residues. Germline assignment: CDR1 SNHLY and CDR2 FYNNEI. The V and J ends lost 8 bases and 11 bases respectively, with 12 bases between them.

This rearrangement joins TRBV2 to TRBJ1-3; TRBD1 aligns across 9 bases. The CDR3 spans 15 residues. V trimming: 5 bases; J trimming: 0 bases; junction bases outside the gene matches: 2. Germline V lookup: CDR1 SNHLY, CDR2 FYNNEI. DNA for the CDR3: TGTGCCAGCAGTCAACAGGGGGCCTCTGGAAACACCATATATTTT. It encodes CASSQQGASGNTIYF.

The CDR3 coding sequence is TGTGCCAGCAGTTCCCTCGGGGGGCTCGACACCGGGGAGCTGTTTTTT. The encoded protein is CASSSLGGLDTGELFF. This rearrangement joins TRBV2 to TRBJ2-2, with D tentatively TRBD2 (7 bases). V lost 5 bases to trimming and J lost 3 bases, with 16 bases between them. The CDR3 contains 16 residues. The germline gives CDR1 SNHLY, CDR2 FYNNEI. Combining the CDR3 with reference TRBV2 and TRBJ2-2 gives the whole variable domain EPEVTQTPSHQVTQMGQEVILRCVPISNHLYFYWYRQILGQKVEFLVSFYNNEISEKSEIFDDQFSVERPDGSNFTLKIRSTKLEDSAMYFCASSSLGGLDTGELFFGEGSRLTVL.

The CDR3 nucleotides are TGCAGTGCTAGTCTAGGGACGGGCAATTCACCCCTCCACTTT. Translated, it gives CSASLGTGNSPLHF. V gene TRBV20-1 combines with J gene TRBJ1-6; D is perhaps TRBD1 (5 bases). CDR1 is DFQATT, CDR2 SNEGSKA, per germline (reference sequence). V lost 3 bases, J lost 7 bases, and 13 bases lay in between. CDR3 size: 14 residues.

About this clone: Other DNA sequences in this specimen translate into the identical CDR3. The chain is built from TRBV5-1 and TRBJ1-4; 8 nucleotides align to TRBD1. This CDR3 comprises 14 residues. V lost 2 bases to trimming and J lost 8 bases; unmatched junction nucleotides: 5. Germline CDR1 is SGHRS and CDR2 is YFSETQ. As DNA, the CDR3 is TGCGCCAGCAGCTTACAGGGGGGTCGGGAAAAACTGTTTTTT. It translates to CASSLQGGREKLFF.

The V call is TRBV30, the J call TRBJ1-5; maybe TRBD1 (6 bases). V was trimmed by 0 bases and J by 6 bases, leaving 12 bases between them. The CDR3 has 14 amino acids. From germline, CDR1 is GTSNPN and CDR2 SVGIG (reference sequence). The CDR3 DNA reads as TGTGCCTGGAGTGTAGGGGGGTCCGGTCAGCCCCAGCATTTT. Protein sequence: CAWSVGGSGQPQHF. Looking up the rest from reference TRBV30 and TRBJ1-5 gives the full variable domain: SQTIHQWPATLVQPVGSPLSLECTVEGTSNPNLYWYRQAAGRGLQLLFYSVGIGQISSEVPQNLSASRPQDRQFILSSKKLLLSDSGFYLCAWSVGGSGQPQHFGDGTRLSIL.

The V call is TRBV4-2, the J call TRBJ2-2, with no clear D. The CDR3 contains 17 residues. The V gene's germline CDR1 is LGHNA and CDR2 YNFKEQ. V shed 4 bases and J shed 3 bases, with 18 bases lying between them. The CDR3 region has the DNA TGTGCCAGCAGCCGGACCGGTCGGCGGAAGGACACCGGGGAGCTGTTTTTT. Protein product: CASSRTGRRKDTGELFF.

V and J are TRBV6-2 or TRBV6-3 and TRBJ2-7, with 9 nucleotides matching TRBD2. The V and J ends lost 4 bases and 1 base, in that order; junction bases with no gene match: 2. Germline V CDR1 and CDR2: MNHEY, SVGEGT. There are 14 residues in the CDR3. The CDR3 DNA reads TGTGCCAGCAGTTTGAGCGGGGGGTCCTACGAGCAGTACTTC. This encodes CASSLSGGSYEQYF.

This chain connects TRBV5-6 to TRBJ1-1; tentative D call: TRBD1 (6 bases). Trimming shortened V by 1 base and J by 4 bases, and 11 bases separated the two germline ends. This CDR3 spans 14 amino acids. The germline V gene encodes CDR1 SGHDT and CDR2 YYEEEE. The CDR3 DNA reads TGTGCCAGCAGCTTGACAGGGAAGAGCACTGAAGCTTTCTTT. This translates into CASSLTGKSTEAFF.

This chain joins TRBV5-8 and TRBJ1-2; 9 positions agree with TRBD1. Trimming removed 4 bases from V and 6 bases from J; junction bases left unmatched: 4. There are 13 residues in the CDR3. The germline CDR1 and CDR2 sequences are SGHTS and YDEGEE. The CDR3 is CASSVDRGDGYTF. In DNA, the CDR3 is TGTGCCAGCAGCGTCGACAGGGGGGATGGCTACACCTTC.

CDR3 DNA sequence: TGCGCCAGCAGTGAGGGGAGACAGGGTGAGACCCAGTACTTC. Translating gives CASSEGRQGETQYF. The chain employs TRBV5-1 and TRBJ2-5, with 7 nucleotides matching TRBD1. The trim removed 5 bases at V and 5 bases at J, leaving 9 bases unmatched. The CDR3 is made up of 14 amino acids. Germline V gene lookup returns CDR1 SGHRS and CDR2 YFSETQ. The entire variable domain, with the rest obtained from reference TRBV5-1 and TRBJ2-5, is as follows: KAGVTQTPRYLIKTRGQQVTLSCSPISGHRSVSWYQQTPGQGLQFLFEYFSETQRNKGNFPGRFSGRQFSNSRSEMNVSTLELGDSALYLCASSEGRQGETQYFGPGTRLLVL.

This chain connects TRBV4-3 to TRBJ1-2; D remains ambiguous. The germline CDR1 and CDR2 sequences are LGHNA and YSLEER. The CDR3 loop spans 14 amino acids. V lost 4 bases and J lost 1, with 10 bases in between. The CDR3 spells CASSPRQFNYGYTF. The DNA of the CDR3 is TGCGCCAGCAGCCCCAGACAATTTAACTATGGCTACACCTTC.

J is TRBJ1-1 and V is TRBV5-1, with 7 bases identical to TRBD1. V shed 4 bases, J shed 1 base, and the junction held 10 bases outside the gene matches. Germline values: CDR1 SGHRS, CDR2 YFSETQ. The CDR3 has 16 amino acids. The CDR3 DNA is TGCGCCAGCAGCCCAGATTACAGGGGCCGGAACACTGAAGCTTTCTTT. Translation gives CASSPDYRGRNTEAFF.

The chain has TRBV19 and TRBJ1-6; possibly TRBD1 for D (5 bases). CDR1 is LNHDA, CDR2 SQIVND, per germline (reference sequence). The CDR3 consists of 14 residues. Trimming took 4 bases from V and 6 from J, leaving 10 bases between them. The CDR3 is CASSTQGLNSPLHF. Here the CDR3 DNA reads TGTGCCAGTAGTACCCAGGGTCTTAATTCACCCCTCCACTTT. Together with reference TRBV19 and TRBJ1-6, the CDR3 gives the full variable domain: DGGITQSPKYLFRKEGQNVTLSCEQNLNHDAMYWYRQDPGQGLRLIYYSQIVNDFQKGDIAEGYSVSREKKESFPLTVTSAQKNPTAFYLCASSTQGLNSPLHFGNGTRLTVT.

The chain uses TRBV19 and TRBJ1-5; D remains ambiguous. Trimming took off 5 bases at V and 3 bases at J, with 14 bases between the two ends. The CDR3 runs 15 residues. From germline, CDR1 is LNHDA and CDR2 SQIVND (reference sequence). The CDR3 sequence is CASSLNGEFNQPQHF. DNA for the CDR3: TGTGCCAGTAGTCTAAACGGGGAGTTCAATCAGCCCCAGCATTTT.

The CDR3 spells CASGGRDPNQPQHF. The CDR3, as DNA: TGTGCCAGCGGGGGAAGGGACCCTAATCAGCCCCAGCATTTT. The chain links TRBV2 to TRBJ1-5, with D possibly matching TRBD1 (5 bases). In germline, CDR1 is SNHLY, CDR2 FYNNEI. The V gene lost 8 bases and the J gene lost 4 bases, with 15 bases spanning the gap. This CDR3 has 14 residues.

V gene TRBV30 combines with J gene TRBJ2-5; TRBD1 might be the D (6 bases). CDR1 GTSNPN and CDR2 SVGIG come from the germline V gene (reference sequence). This CDR3 is built from 12 residues. V was trimmed by 5 bases and J by 6 bases, leaving 13 bases between them. In DNA, the CDR3 is TGTGCCTGGGGGGACATCCCAAAGACCCAGTACTTC. Its protein product is CAWGDIPKTQYF.

CDR3 protein: CASSLPGLAGGTGELFF. CDR3 nucleotides: TGTGCCAGCAGCTTACCGGGACTAGCGGGAGGCACCGGGGAGCTGTTTTTT. The chain couples TRBV7-2 to TRBJ2-2; 15 nucleotides agree with TRBD2. This CDR3 contains 17 residues. Germline V lookup: CDR1 SGHTA, CDR2 FQGNSA. Losses at the gene ends were 2 bases for V and 4 bases for J; bases not matched to a gene: 2.

The rearrangement uses TRBV6-5 and TRBJ2-7; D could derive from TRBD1 or TRBD2 (5 bases each). Trimming took 6 bases from V and 5 from J, leaving 14 bases between them. The germline V gene encodes CDR1 MNHEY and CDR2 SVGAGI. This CDR3 is 13 amino acids long. The CDR3 sequence is CASRIPGLDEQYF. CDR3 nucleotides: TGTGCCAGCAGAATTCCGGGGCTGGACGAGCAGTACTTC.